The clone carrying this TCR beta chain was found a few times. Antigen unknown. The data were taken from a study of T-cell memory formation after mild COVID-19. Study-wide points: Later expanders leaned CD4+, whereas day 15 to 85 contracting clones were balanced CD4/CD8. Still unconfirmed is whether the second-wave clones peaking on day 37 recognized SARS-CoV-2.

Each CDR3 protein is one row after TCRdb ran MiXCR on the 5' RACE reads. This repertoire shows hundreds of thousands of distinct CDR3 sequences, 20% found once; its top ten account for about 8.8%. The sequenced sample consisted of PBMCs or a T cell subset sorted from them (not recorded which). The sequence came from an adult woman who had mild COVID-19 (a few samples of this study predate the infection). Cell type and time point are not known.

This chain's CDR3 is CASSSRLAGAREQYF. CDR3 DNA sequence: TGTGCCAGCAGCTCGAGACTAGCGGGAGCTCGGGAGCAGTACTTC. V and J are TRBV7-2 and TRBJ2-7, with 12 bases matching TRBD2. V lost 4 bases, J lost 7 bases, and 8 bases stayed unmatched. The CDR3 has 15 amino acids. Germline-derived CDR1 and CDR2 are SGHTA and FQGNSA.